Listed below are T cell receptor beta chains from one sample, sequenced in a study of T cells in Graves' hyperthyroidism and ophthalmopathy. TCRdb processed the multiplex PCR reads anew with MiXCR; each CDR3 protein has one entry. The data contain approximately 610,000 distinct CDR3 sequences, approximately 16% of them seen just once; the ten biggest clones take up roughly 18%. The material sequenced was blood. The receptor source for this set is a woman between 18 and 30 years old with Graves' hyperthyroidism. CDR3s include the opening cysteine and the closing phenylalanine or tryptophan. The D gene is left open where the match is weak. Rows may omit the clone size; those that give it use once, few, many or a size class.

v_gene: TRBV11-3
d_gene: .
j_gene: TRBJ1-2
abundance: many
CDR3aa: CASSLEPTGTAGYTF
CDR3nt: TGTGCCAGCAGCTTAGAACCAACAGGGACGGCTGGCTACACCTTC

v_gene: TRBV6-1
d_gene: TRBD1
j_gene: TRBJ1-1
abundance: many
CDR3aa: CASRKGRQGMTEAFF
CDR3nt: TGTGCCAGCAGGAAGGGGCGACAGGGAATGACTGAAGCTTTCTTT

v_gene: TRBV28
d_gene: .
j_gene: TRBJ2-7
abundance: many
CDR3aa: CASSFLESTYEQYF
CDR3nt: TGTGCCAGCAGTTTCTTGGAGAGCACCTACGAGCAGTACTTC

v_gene: TRBV5-1
d_gene: .
j_gene: TRBJ2-1
abundance: many
CDR3aa: CASSLGGTSYNEQFF
CDR3nt: TGCGCCAGCAGCTTGGGAGGGACATCCTACAATGAGCAGTTCTTC

v_gene: TRBV5-1
d_gene: TRBD1
j_gene: TRBJ2-2
abundance: few
CDR3aa: CASSMARQGGGELFF
CDR3nt: TGCGCCAGCAGCATGGCCCGACAGGGGGGCGGGGAGCTGTTTTTT

v_gene: TRBV20-1
d_gene: TRBD2
j_gene: TRBJ2-1
abundance: .
CDR3aa: CSARGPGRAVEQFF
CDR3nt: TGCAGTGCCAGGGGTCCCGGGAGGGCAGTTGAGCAGTTCTTC

v_gene: TRBV7-2
d_gene: TRBD1
j_gene: TRBJ1-3
abundance: .
CDR3aa: CASSFVGTAWPSGNTIYF
CDR3nt: TGTGCCAGCAGCTTCGTCGGGACAGCCTGGCCCTCTGGAAACACCATATATTTT

v_gene: TRBV20-1
d_gene: TRBD2
j_gene: TRBJ2-1
abundance: few
CDR3aa: CSARLVGPSGRSYNEQFF
CDR3nt: TGCAGTGCTAGATTGGTGGGCCCCAGCGGGAGGTCATACAATGAGCAGTTCTTC

v_gene: TRBV5-1
d_gene: TRBD2
j_gene: TRBJ2-5
abundance: .
CDR3aa: CASSLAGGAMETQYF
CDR3nt: TGCGCCAGCAGCTTGGCCGGGGGGGCTATGGAGACCCAGTACTTC

v_gene: TRBV11-3
d_gene: .
j_gene: TRBJ2-4
abundance: .
CDR3aa: CASTPPELNIQYF
CDR3nt: TGTGCCAGCACCCCCCCGGAGTTGAACATTCAGTACTTC

v_gene: TRBV6-2/TRBV6-3
d_gene: .
j_gene: TRBJ1-2
abundance: .
CDR3aa: CASSYVGQEYGYTF
CDR3nt: TGTGCCAGCAGTTACGTCGGGCAGGAATATGGCTACACCTTC

v_gene: TRBV5-1
d_gene: .
j_gene: TRBJ2-2
abundance: many
CDR3aa: CASGSQNTGELFF
CDR3nt: TGCGCCAGCGGTTCACAGAACACCGGGGAGCTGTTTTTT

v_gene: TRBV28
d_gene: .
j_gene: TRBJ2-6
abundance: .
CDR3aa: CASHSGANVLTF
CDR3nt: TGTGCCAGCCACTCTGGGGCCAACGTCCTGACTTTC

v_gene: TRBV9
d_gene: TRBD2
j_gene: TRBJ2-5
abundance: .
CDR3aa: CASSITGTSGVETQYF
CDR3nt: TGTGCCAGCAGCATTACGGGGACTAGCGGGGTGGAGACCCAGTACTTC

v_gene: TRBV3-1
d_gene: TRBD1
j_gene: TRBJ1-5
abundance: few
CDR3aa: CASSQGTGGYSNQPQHF
CDR3nt: TGTGCCAGCAGCCAAGGGACAGGGGGTTATAGCAATCAGCCCCAGCATTTT

v_gene: TRBV12-3/TRBV12-4
d_gene: .
j_gene: TRBJ2-7
abundance: many
CDR3aa: CASSPYRDVEQYF
CDR3nt: TGTGCCAGCAGTCCCTATCGGGATGTCGAGCAGTACTTC

v_gene: TRBV2
d_gene: .
j_gene: TRBJ1-4
abundance: many
CDR3aa: CASSARDGYEKLFF
CDR3nt: TGTGCCAGCAGCGCCCGGGACGGTTATGAAAAACTGTTTTTT

v_gene: TRBV2
d_gene: .
j_gene: TRBJ1-2
abundance: many
CDR3aa: CASSAAYGYTF
CDR3nt: TGTGCCAGCAGTGCAGCGTATGGCTACACCTTC

v_gene: TRBV15
d_gene: .
j_gene: TRBJ1-1
abundance: .
CDR3aa: CATSREVATNTEAFF
CDR3nt: TGTGCCACCAGCAGAGAAGTGGCGACGAACACTGAAGCTTTCTTT

v_gene: TRBV24-1
d_gene: .
j_gene: TRBJ1-1
abundance: many
CDR3aa: CATSDPRVGTEAFF
CDR3nt: TGTGCCACCAGTGATCCGCGGGTTGGCACTGAAGCTTTCTTT

v_gene: TRBV29-1
d_gene: TRBD2
j_gene: TRBJ2-1
abundance: .
CDR3aa: CSVAGLIAGPSYNEQFF
CDR3nt: TGCAGCGTTGCAGGGCTTATAGCGGGACCTTCCTACAATGAGCAGTTCTTC

v_gene: TRBV2
d_gene: .
j_gene: TRBJ2-7
abundance: .
CDR3aa: CASSGRSYEQYF
CDR3nt: TGTGCCAGCAGTGGGCGGAGTTACGAGCAGTACTTC

v_gene: TRBV7-9
d_gene: TRBD2
j_gene: TRBJ2-1
abundance: many
CDR3aa: CASSLPGLAGSSSYNEQFF
CDR3nt: TGTGCCAGCAGCTTGCCGGGACTAGCGGGGAGCAGCTCCTACAATGAGCAGTTCTTC